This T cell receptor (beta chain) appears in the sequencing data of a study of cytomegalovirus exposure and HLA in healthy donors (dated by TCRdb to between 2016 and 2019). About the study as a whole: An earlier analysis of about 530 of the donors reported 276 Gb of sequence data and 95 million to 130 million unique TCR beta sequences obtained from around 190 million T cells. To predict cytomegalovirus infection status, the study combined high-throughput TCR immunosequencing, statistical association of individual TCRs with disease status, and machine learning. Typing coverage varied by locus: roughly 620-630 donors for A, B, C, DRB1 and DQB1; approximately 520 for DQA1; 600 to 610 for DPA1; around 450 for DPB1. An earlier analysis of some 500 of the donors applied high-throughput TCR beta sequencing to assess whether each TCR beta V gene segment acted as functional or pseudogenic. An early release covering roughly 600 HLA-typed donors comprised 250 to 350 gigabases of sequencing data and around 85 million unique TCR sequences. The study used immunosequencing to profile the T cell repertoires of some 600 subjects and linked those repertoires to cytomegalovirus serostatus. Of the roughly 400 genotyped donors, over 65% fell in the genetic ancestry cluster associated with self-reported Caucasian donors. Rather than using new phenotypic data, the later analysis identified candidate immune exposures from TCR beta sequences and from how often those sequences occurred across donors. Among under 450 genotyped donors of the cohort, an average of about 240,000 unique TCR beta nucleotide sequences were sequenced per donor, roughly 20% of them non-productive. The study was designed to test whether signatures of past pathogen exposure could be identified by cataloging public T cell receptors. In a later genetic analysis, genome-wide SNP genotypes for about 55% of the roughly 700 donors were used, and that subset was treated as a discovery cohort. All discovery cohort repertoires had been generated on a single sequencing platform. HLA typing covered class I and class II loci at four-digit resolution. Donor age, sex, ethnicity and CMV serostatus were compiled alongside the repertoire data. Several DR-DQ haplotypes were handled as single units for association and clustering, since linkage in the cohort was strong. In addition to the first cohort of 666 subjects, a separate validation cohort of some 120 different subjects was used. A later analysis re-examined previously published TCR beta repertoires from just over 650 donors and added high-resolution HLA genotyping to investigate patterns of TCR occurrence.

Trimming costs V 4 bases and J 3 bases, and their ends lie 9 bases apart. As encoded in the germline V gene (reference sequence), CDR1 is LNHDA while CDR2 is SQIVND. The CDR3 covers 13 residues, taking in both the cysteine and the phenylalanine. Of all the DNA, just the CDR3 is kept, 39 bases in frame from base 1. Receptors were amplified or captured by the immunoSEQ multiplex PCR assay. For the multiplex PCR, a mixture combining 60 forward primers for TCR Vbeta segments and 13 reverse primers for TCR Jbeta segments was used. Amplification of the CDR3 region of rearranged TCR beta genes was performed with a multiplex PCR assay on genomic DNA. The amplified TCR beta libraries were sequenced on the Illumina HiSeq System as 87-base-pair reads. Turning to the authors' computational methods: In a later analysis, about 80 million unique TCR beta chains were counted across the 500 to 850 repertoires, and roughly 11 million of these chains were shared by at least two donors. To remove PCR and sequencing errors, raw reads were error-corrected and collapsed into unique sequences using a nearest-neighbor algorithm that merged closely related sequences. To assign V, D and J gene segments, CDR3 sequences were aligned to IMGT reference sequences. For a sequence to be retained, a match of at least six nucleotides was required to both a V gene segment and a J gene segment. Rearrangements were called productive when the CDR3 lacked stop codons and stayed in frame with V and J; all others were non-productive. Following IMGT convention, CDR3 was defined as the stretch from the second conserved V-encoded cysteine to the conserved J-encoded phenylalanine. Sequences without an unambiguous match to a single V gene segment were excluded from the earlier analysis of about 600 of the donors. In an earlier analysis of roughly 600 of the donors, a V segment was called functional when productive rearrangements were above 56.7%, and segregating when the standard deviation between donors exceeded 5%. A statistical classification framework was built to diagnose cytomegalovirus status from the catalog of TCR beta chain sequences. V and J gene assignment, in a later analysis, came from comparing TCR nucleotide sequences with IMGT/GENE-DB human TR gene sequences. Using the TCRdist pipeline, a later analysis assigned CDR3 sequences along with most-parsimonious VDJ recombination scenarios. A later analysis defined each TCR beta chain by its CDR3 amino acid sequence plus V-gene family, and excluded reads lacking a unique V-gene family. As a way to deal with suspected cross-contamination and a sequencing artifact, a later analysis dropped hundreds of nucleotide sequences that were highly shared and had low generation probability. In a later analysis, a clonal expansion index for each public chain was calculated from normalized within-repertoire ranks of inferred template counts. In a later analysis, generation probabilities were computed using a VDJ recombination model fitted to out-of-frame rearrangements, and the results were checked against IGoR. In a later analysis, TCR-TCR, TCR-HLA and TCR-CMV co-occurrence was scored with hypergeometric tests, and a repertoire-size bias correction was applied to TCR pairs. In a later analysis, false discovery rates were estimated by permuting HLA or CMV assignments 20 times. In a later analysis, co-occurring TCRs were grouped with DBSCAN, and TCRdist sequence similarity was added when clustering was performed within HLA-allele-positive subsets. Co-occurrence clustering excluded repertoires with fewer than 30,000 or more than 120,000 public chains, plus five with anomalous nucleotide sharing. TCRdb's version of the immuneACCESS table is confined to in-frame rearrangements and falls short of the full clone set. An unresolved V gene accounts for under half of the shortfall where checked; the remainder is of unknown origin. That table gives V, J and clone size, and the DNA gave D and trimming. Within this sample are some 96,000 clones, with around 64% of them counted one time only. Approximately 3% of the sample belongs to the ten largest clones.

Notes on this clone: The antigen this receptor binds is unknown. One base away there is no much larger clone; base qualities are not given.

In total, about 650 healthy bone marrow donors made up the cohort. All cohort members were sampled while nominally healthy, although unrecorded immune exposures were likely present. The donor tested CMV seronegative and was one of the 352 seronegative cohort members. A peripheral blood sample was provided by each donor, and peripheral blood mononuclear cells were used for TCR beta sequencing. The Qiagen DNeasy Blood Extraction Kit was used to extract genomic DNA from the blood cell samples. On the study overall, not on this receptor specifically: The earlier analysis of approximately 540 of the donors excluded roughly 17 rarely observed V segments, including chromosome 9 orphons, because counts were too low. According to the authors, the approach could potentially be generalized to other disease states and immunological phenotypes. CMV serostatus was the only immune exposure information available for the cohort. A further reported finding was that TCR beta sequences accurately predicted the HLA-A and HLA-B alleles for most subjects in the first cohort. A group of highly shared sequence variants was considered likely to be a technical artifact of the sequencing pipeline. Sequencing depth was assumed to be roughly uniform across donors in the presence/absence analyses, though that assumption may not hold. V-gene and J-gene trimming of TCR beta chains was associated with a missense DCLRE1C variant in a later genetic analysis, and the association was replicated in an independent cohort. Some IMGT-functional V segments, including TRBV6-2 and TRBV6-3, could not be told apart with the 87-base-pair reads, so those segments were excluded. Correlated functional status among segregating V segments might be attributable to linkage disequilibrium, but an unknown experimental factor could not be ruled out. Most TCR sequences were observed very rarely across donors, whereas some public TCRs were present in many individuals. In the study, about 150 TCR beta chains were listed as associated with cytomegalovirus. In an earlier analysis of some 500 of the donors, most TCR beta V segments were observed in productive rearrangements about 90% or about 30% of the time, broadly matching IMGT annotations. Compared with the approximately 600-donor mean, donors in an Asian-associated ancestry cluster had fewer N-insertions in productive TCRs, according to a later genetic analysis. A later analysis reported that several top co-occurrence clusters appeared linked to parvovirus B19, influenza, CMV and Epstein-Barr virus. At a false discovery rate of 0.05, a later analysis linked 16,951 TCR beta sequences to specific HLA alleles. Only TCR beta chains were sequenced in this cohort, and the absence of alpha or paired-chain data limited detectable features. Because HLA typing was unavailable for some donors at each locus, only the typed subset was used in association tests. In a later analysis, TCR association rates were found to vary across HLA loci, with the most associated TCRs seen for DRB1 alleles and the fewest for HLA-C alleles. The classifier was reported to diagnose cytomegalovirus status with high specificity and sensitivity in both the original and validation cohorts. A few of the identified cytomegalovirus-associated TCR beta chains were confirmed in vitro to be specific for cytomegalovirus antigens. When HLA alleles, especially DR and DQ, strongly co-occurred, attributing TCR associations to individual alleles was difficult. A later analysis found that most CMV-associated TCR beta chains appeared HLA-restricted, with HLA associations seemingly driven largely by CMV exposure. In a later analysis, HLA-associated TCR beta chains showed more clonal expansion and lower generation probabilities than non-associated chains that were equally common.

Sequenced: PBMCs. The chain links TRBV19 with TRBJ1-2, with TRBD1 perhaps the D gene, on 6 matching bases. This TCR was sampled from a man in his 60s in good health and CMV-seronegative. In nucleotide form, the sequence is TGTGCCAGTAGTAGAACAGGGTACTATGGCTACACCTTC. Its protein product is CASSRTGYYGYTF.